This T cell receptor (beta chain) stems from a study of T cells in Graves' hyperthyroidism and ophthalmopathy. Study-level findings and limits: Model output signaled ophthalmopathy a median approximately 6 months ahead of onset. The majority of expanded thyroid clonotypes above 0.001 also appeared in blood.

On this clonotype itself: Its specificity is unknown. This could be a read error, since a much larger clone is one nucleotide away.

The CDR3 consists of 13 residues. Trimming removed 4 bases from V and 7 bases from J, with 15 bases in between. The germline V gene has CDR1 SGDLS and CDR2 YYNGEE. There were TCR beta CDR3 regions amplified from RNA transcripts. TCR CDR3 regions were first amplified by RT-PCR with HTBI primers. TCRdb re-called the multiplex PCR reads through MiXCR, storing one row per CDR3 protein. The table includes 550,000 to 650,000 distinct CDR3 sequences, approximately 13% detected once. The chain combines TRBV9 with TRBJ2-7; D may be TRBD1 (7 bases). The source material was blood. The receptor comes from a woman in her twenties or thirties with Graves' hyperthyroidism that later progressed to Graves' ophthalmopathy. This chain's CDR3 is CASSSIRGDEQYF. DNA for the CDR3: TGTGCCAGCAGCTCGATCAGGGGGGATGAGCAGTACTTC.